This record looks at one TCR beta chain sequence and its context. This entry comes from a study of blood T cell repertoires in COVID-19. The wider study: COVID-19 samples collected from the United States, Italy and Spain covered acute and convalescent phases.

V shed 1 base and J 5 bases; nucleotides not matched to a gene: 9. The CDR3 has 16 residues. CDR1 is SGHAT, CDR2 FQNNGV, per germline. Study processing details: Estimates of nucleated cell counts were drawn from the amplification of reference gene primers. TCRdb's table, derived via immunoSEQ multiplex PCR, lists solely in-frame clones and lacks some. V and J calls and clone size are as listed in that table; D and trimming were resolved from the DNA. The sample lists roughly 150,000 clones; 81% were seen once. The clonotype comes from a man aged 60-69 years with active or convalescent COVID-19. Sample: peripheral blood. The V and J genes are TRBV11-2 and TRBJ2-5; 8 bases are shared with TRBD1. CDR3 DNA: TGTGCCAGCAGCTTAGTGTTTACAGGGGGTGGCGAGACCCAGTACTTC. Encoded protein: CASSLVFTGGGETQYF.